This passage covers 21 T cell receptor beta chains from one sample sequenced in a study of early T cells in non-severe SARS-CoV-2 infection. TCRdb independently ran MiXCR on the 5' RACE reads; one entry per CDR3 protein. This table has approximately 77,000 distinct CDR3 sequences, 15% to 18% appearing once. Source material: whole blood. The receptors stem from an adult who was a healthcare worker with PCR-confirmed SARS-CoV-2 infection or an uninfected control (not recorded which).

This clonotype was detected ten times or more. The V call is TRBV3-1, the J call TRBJ1-1; 7 bases are a match to TRBD1. Germline lookup yields CDR1 LGHDT and CDR2 YNNKEL (reference sequence). This CDR3 region has 14 residues. V lost 8 bases and J lost 8; bases outside the gene matches: 14. For the CDR3, the DNA is TGTGCCAGCGGAGAAACCGGGACAGCAAAGGAAGCTTTCTTT. Residues: CASGETGTAKEAFF.

This clonotype was seen only a few times. The chain has TRBV20-1 and TRBJ2-7; TRBD1 is a possible D gene (6 bases). This CDR3 spans 13 amino acids. V lost 6 bases and J 3 bases, leaving 15 bases between the germline ends. Per the germline V gene, CDR1 is DFQATT and CDR2 is SNEGSKA (reference sequence). The CDR3 reads CSAYVRDNYEQYF. The CDR3 DNA follows: TGCAGTGCCTATGTTCGGGACAACTACGAGCAGTACTTC.

About this clonotype itself: The junction departs from germline at one end; a sequencing error may be responsible. The CDR3 DNA reads TGTGCTAGCAGCCAATCGGCAGTATTTAACACTGAAGCTTTCTTT. Its protein is CASSQSAVFNTEAFF. The chain employs TRBV14 and TRBJ1-1; D remains unclear. The CDR3 extends over 15 amino acids. CDR1 SGHDN and CDR2 FVKESK come from the germline V gene.

This clonotype was found many times. The chain recombines TRBV5-1 with TRBJ2-2, with 7 bases aligning to TRBD1. Trimming cost V 3 bases and J 0 bases; bases outside gene matches: 2. Germline CDR1 SGHRS, CDR2 YFSETQ. The CDR3 loop spans 15 amino acids. CDR3 bases: TGCGCCAGCAGCTCCGGACAGGCGAACACCGGGGAGCTGTTTTTT. This encodes CASSSGQANTGELFF.

This chain joins TRBV6-5 and TRBJ1-1; tentative D call: TRBD1 (6 bases). V was clipped by 5 bases and J by 0 bases, with 22 bases between them. This CDR3 is 18 amino acids long. The germline V gene encodes CDR1 MNHEY and CDR2 SVGAGI. CDR3 protein: CASSRAPGRGQMNTEAFF. For the CDR3, the DNA is TGTGCCAGCAGTAGGGCACCGGGACGGGGACAAATGAACACTGAAGCTTTCTTT.

This chain joins TRBV18 and TRBJ2-7; possible D gene TRBD2, 5 bases. Trimming cost V 1 base and J 0 bases, with 7 bases left between them. The CDR3 totals 14 residues. In germline, CDR1 is KGHSH, CDR2 LQKENI. The CDR3 sequence is CASSPRGDSYEQYF. CDR3 nucleotides: TGTGCCAGCTCACCACGGGGAGACTCCTACGAGCAGTACTTC.

The V gene is TRBV5-1, the J gene TRBJ1-4; no firm D call. CDR3 length: 15 residues. Trimming removed 0 bases at V and 7 bases at J, with 13 bases between. In germline, CDR1 is SGHRS, CDR2 YFSETQ. The CDR3: CASSLAGRRGEKLFF. The CDR3 DNA sequence: TGCGCCAGCAGCTTGGCCGGGCGGCGCGGTGAAAAACTGTTTTTT.

This chain joins TRBV7-6 and TRBJ2-2; D gene uncertain. CDR1 is SGHVS and CDR2 is FNYEAQ in the germline V gene. Trimming stripped 1 base from V and 6 bases from J, with 3 bases between. The CDR3 covers 12 residues. The CDR3 DNA follows: TGTGCCAGCAGCTTAGACTCCGGGGAGCTGTTTTTT. Translated: CASSLDSGELFF.

V gene TRBV12-3 or TRBV12-4 combines with J gene TRBJ2-1, with TRBD1 as a possible D gene (6 bases). V was trimmed by 3 bases and J by 9 bases, leaving 12 bases between them. The CDR3 has 13 residues. The CDR3 bases are TGTGCCAGCAGTTTGGGTCTAGGGGGTGAGCAGTTCTTC. It translates to CASSLGLGGEQFF.

The CDR3 spells CASSLARQGGQETQYF. The CDR3 bases are TGTGCCAGCAGCTTAGCAAGACAGGGAGGTCAAGAGACCCAGTACTTC. The V gene is TRBV7-6, the J gene TRBJ2-5, with D possibly matching TRBD1 (7 bases). Germline values: CDR1 SGHVS, CDR2 FNYEAQ. The length of the CDR3 is 16 residues. The ends were cut back, 0 bases at V and 2 bases at J, with 13 bases in the middle.

A few counts support this clonotype. This rearrangement joins TRBV5-1 to TRBJ2-2, with D possibly being TRBD1 (6 bases). The CDR3 covers 17 residues. V was cut by 0 bases and J by 6 bases, with 18 bases left in between. CDR1 is SGHRS, CDR2 YFSETQ, per germline. This CDR3 reads CASSLVTGTRFSGELFF. The CDR3 nucleotides are TGCGCCAGCAGCTTGGTAACCGGGACAAGGTTCTCCGGGGAGCTGTTTTTT. The entire variable domain, with the rest obtained from reference TRBV5-1 and TRBJ2-2, is as follows: KAGVTQTPRYLIKTRGQQVTLSCSPISGHRSVSWYQQTPGQGLQFLFEYFSETQRNKGNFPGRFSGRQFSNSRSEMNVSTLELGDSALYLCASSLVTGTRFSGELFFGEGSRLTVL.

The chain has TRBV29-1 and TRBJ1-1; D possibly corresponds to TRBD1 (5 bases). V lost 7 bases, J lost 2 bases, and 14 bases lay in between. CDR3 length: 13 residues. CDR1 SQVTM and CDR2 ANQGSEA come from the germline V gene. In nucleotides, the CDR3 is TGCAGCGCCCTAACAGGCGGAAACACTGAAGCTTTCTTT. This gives the protein CSALTGGNTEAFF. Full variable domain (remainder filled in from reference TRBV29-1 and TRBJ1-1): SAVISQKPSRDICQRGTSLTIQCQVDSQVTMMFWYRQQPGQSLTLIATANQGSEATYESGFVIDKFPISRPNLTFSTLTVSNMSPEDSSIYLCSALTGGNTEAFFGQGTRLTVV.

In its sample, this clonotype was seen a few times. No conserved phenylalanine or tryptophan ends this CDR3, so it is likely a read error. The limits of the CDR3 on the DNA are not certain, so only TCRdb's listed CDR3 is given. V gene TRBV29-1 combines with J gene TRBJ2-3; the table names TRBD1, a call not compared with the DNA. The CDR3 is 11 residues long, counting both termini. In germline, CDR1 is SQVTM, CDR2 ANQGSEA. This CDR3 is CILTCRGTGDL.

There are many counts of this clonotype. The chain links TRBV4-1 to TRBJ2-7; possible D gene TRBD1, 6 bases. The germline V gene has CDR1 MGHRA and CDR2 YSYEKL. The CDR3 runs 13 residues. The V end lost 1 base, the J end lost 7 bases, and 11 bases lay between the germline ends. CDR3 region: CASSQGLTGEQYF. CDR3 DNA: TGCGCCAGCAGCCAAGGCCTCACAGGGGAGCAGTACTTC.

This clonotype appeared many times. The CDR3 sequence is CSARDRGPGYTF. The CDR3 nucleotides are TGCAGTGCTAGAGATAGGGGCCCAGGCTACACCTTC. The chain recombines TRBV20-1 with TRBJ1-2; D may be TRBD1 (5 bases). The V end lost 0 bases, the J end lost 8 bases, and 10 bases lay between the germline ends. The CDR3 runs to 12 residues. The germline V gene encodes CDR1 DFQATT and CDR2 SNEGSKA (reference sequence).

This clonotype appeared a few times. The chain combines TRBV28 with TRBJ1-2; D remains unclear. CDR1 and CDR2 from the germline V gene are MDHEN and SYDVKM. V was pared by 10 bases and J by 8 bases, with 14 bases between. This CDR3 contains 11 residues. The CDR3 DNA follows: TGTGCCACCCACACCCGGGGAGGCTACACCTTC. It yields the protein CATHTRGGYTF.

This sequence joins TRBV20-1 and TRBJ1-2, with no clear D. Trimming removed 3 bases at V and 7 bases at J, with 9 bases between. The CDR3 covers 11 residues. Per germline, CDR1 DFQATT and CDR2 SNEGSKA (reference sequence). Here the CDR3 reads CSASLGVGYTF. The CDR3 nucleotides are TGCAGTGCTAGTCTAGGCGTTGGCTACACCTTC.

This rearrangement joins TRBV5-1 to TRBJ2-3, with 10 nucleotides matching TRBD1. Per germline, CDR1 SGHRS and CDR2 YFSETQ. After removal of 3 bases from V and 4 bases from J, the junction contained 2 bases not matched to a gene. There are 14 residues in the CDR3. CDR3 loop: CASSSGQGADTQYF. The CDR3 coding sequence is TGCGCCAGCAGCTCAGGACAGGGGGCAGATACGCAGTATTTT.

This clonotype was counted only a few times. The rearrangement joins TRBV19 to TRBJ2-3, with D perhaps TRBD1 (5 bases). The CDR3 extends over 12 amino acids. Trimming took off 5 bases at V and 4 bases at J, with 7 bases between the two ends. Germline V gene data show CDR1 as LNHDA and CDR2 as SQIVND (reference sequence). CDR3 in amino acids: CASSPQADTQYF. The CDR3 bases are TGTGCCAGTAGTCCACAGGCAGATACGCAGTATTTT.

This chain joins TRBV12-3 or TRBV12-4 and TRBJ1-4; 9 bases match TRBD1. J lost 4 bases, V lost 5 bases, and 2 bases had no gene match. This CDR3 has 14 residues. The CDR3 protein is CASSGGQGNEKLFF. The CDR3 coding sequence is TGTGCCAGCAGTGGGGGACAGGGTAATGAAAAACTGTTTTTT.

The V gene is TRBV5-1, the J gene TRBJ1-1, with TRBD1 as a possible D gene (5 bases). The germline V gene has CDR1 SGHRS and CDR2 YFSETQ. This CDR3 has 14 residues. Deletions cut 0 bases from V and 5 bases from J, with 11 bases between. The CDR3 region has the DNA TGCGCCAGCAGCTTGGTAGGGGCTGGGACTGAAGCTTTCTTT. Translation: CASSLVGAGTEAFF.